The T cell receptor (beta chain) described here comes from a study of cytomegalovirus exposure and HLA in healthy donors. Study as a whole: An early release of data contained roughly 90 million unique TCRs, which came from HLA-typed donors.

Of note for this clone: The antigen is unknown.

PCR employed 60 Vbeta and 13 Jbeta primers. Clones were read by immunoSEQ multiplex PCR, and TCRdb kept only the in-frame ones, dropping some. The sample yields 150,000 to 200,000 clones, under 90% seen once. Study-wide points: In an earlier analysis, in some 500 donors, most V segments appeared productive either ~87% or ~30% of the time. In a later analysis, parvovirus B19, influenza, CMV and Epstein-Barr virus appeared linked to several top co-occurrence clusters.

Deletions cut 7 bases from V and 1 base from J, with 7 bases between. There are 13 residues in the CDR3. CDR1 SEHNR and CDR2 FQNEAQ come from the germline V gene (reference sequence). All the people who gave samples were healthy bone marrow donors. The sequencing sample was made of PBMCs. This receptor was taken from a man aged 25-45 years in good health and CMV-seropositive. V gene TRBV7-9 combines with J gene TRBJ2-2, with D hard to call. The CDR3 sequence is CASTRQNTGELFF. The CDR3 nucleotides are TGTGCCAGCACGCGTCAGAACACCGGGGAGCTGTTTTTT. The entire variable domain, with the rest obtained from reference TRBV7-9 and TRBJ2-2, is as follows: DTGVSQNPRHKITKRGQNVTFRCDPISEHNRLYWYRQTLGQGPEFLTYFQNEAQLEKSRLLSDRFSAERPKGSFSTLEIQRTEQGDSAMYLCASTRQNTGELFFGEGSRLTVL.